Below are 8 T cell receptor beta chains sequenced from a single sample in a study of shared clonotypes between healthy human individuals. Sequencing was performed with immunoSEQ multiplex PCR; in TCRdb, only in-frame clones are kept and a portion is missing. The sample has 760,000 or so clones; about 96% are singletons. Naive CD8 isolation took CD45RO-negative cells positively selected for CCR7 and excluded terminally differentiated effector memory CD45RA+ cells. Source material: naive CD8+ T cells sorted from blood. The receptors were gathered from a young man in good health.

This clone was observed once. The V call is TRBV29-1, the J call TRBJ1-2; D is uncertain. The CDR3 is made up of 11 amino acids. Trimming removed 2 bases at V and 7 bases at J, with 8 bases between. In germline, CDR1 is SQVTM, CDR2 ANQGSEA. CDR3 sequence: CSVEMRSGYTF. The CDR3 nucleotides read TGCAGCGTTGAAATGCGAAGTGGCTACACCTTC. Full variable domain (outside the CDR3, taken from reference TRBV29-1 and TRBJ1-2): SAVISQKPSRDICQRGTSLTIQCQVDSQVTMMFWYRQQPGQSLTLIATANQGSEATYESGFVIDKFPISRPNLTFSTLTVSNMSPEDSSIYLCSVEMRSGYTFGSGTRLTVV.

The chain links TRBV5-4 to TRBJ1-3; D might be TRBD1 (5 bases). The CDR3 extends over 15 amino acids. V was shortened by 4 bases and J by 4 bases, with 15 bases between the two germline ends. Germline lookup yields CDR1 SGHNT and CDR2 YYREEE (reference sequence). The chain's CDR3 is CASSPSGGTGNTIYF. In DNA form, the CDR3 reads TGTGCCAGCAGCCCCAGCGGGGGGACCGGAAACACCATATATTTT.

The chain has TRBV9 and TRBJ2-7; 11 nucleotides agree with TRBD1. This CDR3 spans 13 amino acids. V lost 8 bases, J lost 6 bases, and 7 bases stayed unmatched. From germline, CDR1 is SGDLS and CDR2 YYNGEE. In DNA, the CDR3 is TGTGCCAGTGGGGACAGGGGGAATGGCGAGCAGTACTTC. As protein: CASGDRGNGEQYF. Combining the CDR3 with reference TRBV9 and TRBJ2-7 gives the whole variable domain DSGVTQTPKHLITATGQRVTLRCSPRSGDLSVYWYQQSLDQGLQFLIQYYNGEERAKGNILERFSAQQFPDLHSELNLSSLELGDSALYFCASGDRGNGEQYFGPGTRLTVT.

The genes are TRBV6-1 and TRBJ2-2; no clear D gene. Germline values: CDR1 MNHNS, CDR2 SASEGT. The CDR3 runs to 15 residues. V was trimmed by 0 bases and J by 7 bases, leaving 12 bases between them. The CDR3: CASSEAQGSHGELFF. The CDR3 DNA follows: TGTGCCAGCAGTGAAGCGCAAGGTAGCCACGGGGAGCTGTTTTTT.

The chain couples TRBV7-6 to TRBJ1-1, with a weak D call TRBD1 (5 bases). CDR1 is SGHVS and CDR2 is FNYEAQ in the germline V gene. V lost 3 bases and J lost 0, with 8 bases in between. The CDR3 covers 14 residues. The CDR3 here is CASSFGGVNTEAFF. The DNA for the CDR3 is TGTGCCAGCAGCTTCGGGGGGGTGAACACTGAAGCTTTCTTT.

The chain couples TRBV11-2 to TRBJ2-5, with D uncertain. CDR1 and CDR2 from the germline V gene are SGHAT and FQNNGV. V lost 1 base to trimming and J lost 0 bases, with 9 bases between them. CDR3 length: 15 amino acids. DNA of the CDR3: TGTGCCAGCAGCTTAGGAGTAGGGTACCAAGAGACCCAGTACTTC. Translation: CASSLGVGYQETQYF.

The chain combines TRBV30 with TRBJ2-6; D gene unclear. The germline V gene has CDR1 GTSNPN and CDR2 SVGIG (reference sequence). Between the trimmed V and J ends, which lost 2 bases and 0 bases, there was a span of 8 bases. CDR3 length equals 15 residues. The CDR3 spells CAWSPPGSGANVLTF. CDR3 nucleotides: TGTGCCTGGAGTCCTCCGGGCTCTGGGGCCAACGTCCTGACTTTC.

This chain connects TRBV9 to TRBJ1-2; tentative D call: TRBD1 (5 bases). Trimming took 5 bases from V and 5 from J, leaving 13 bases between them. Per germline, CDR1 SGDLS and CDR2 YYNGEE. The CDR3 runs 13 residues. CDR3 region: CASRGRVSYGYTF. The CDR3 region has the DNA TGTGCCAGCAGGGGGCGCGTTTCGTATGGCTACACCTTC.